The entry below gives a single TCR beta chain sequence along with its context. These data belong to a study of cytomegalovirus exposure and HLA in healthy donors. Germline values: CDR1 SGHNT, CDR2 YYREEE (reference sequence). V lost 4 bases, J lost 1 base, and 6 bases stayed unmatched. The CDR3 is 15 residues long. The PCR employed 60 Vbeta primers together with 13 Jbeta primers. This table comes from immunoSEQ multiplex PCR, and its TCRdb copy is limited to in-frame clones, with some not included. The sample has hundreds of thousands of clones; around 80% are singletons. This clonotype was sampled from an older woman in good health and CMV-seropositive. V and J are TRBV5-4 and TRBJ2-7; TRBD1 agrees at 9 bases. Sample: PBMCs. The CDR3 loop is CASSPDRGFSYEQYF. The CDR3 coding sequence is TGTGCCAGCAGCCCGGACAGGGGCTTTTCCTACGAGCAGTACTTC.